This T cell receptor beta chain emerged from a study of blood T cell repertoires in COVID-19. Study in general: Sites in the United States, Italy and Spain provided acute and convalescent COVID-19 samples.

The V gene's germline CDR1 is MRHNA and CDR2 SNTAGT. The ends were cut back, 10 bases at V and 9 bases at J, with 21 bases in the middle. The CDR3 is made up of 13 amino acids. The method was immunoSEQ multiplex PCR; TCRdb's version includes in-frame clones alone and lacks a portion of them. The sample holds 85,000 to 100,000 clones, about 88% seen once. The chain has TRBV6-4 and TRBJ1-2; TRBD1 is a possible D gene (5 bases). Sequencing was performed on peripheral blood. This TCR was recovered from a man between 60 and 70 years old with acute or convalescent COVID-19. The CDR3 sequence is CAMTRQSGGSYTF. CDR3 nucleotide sequence: TGTGCCATGACAAGACAGTCCGGGGGGAGCTACACCTTC.